This T cell receptor beta chain is from a study of shared clonotypes between healthy human individuals. Trimming removed 3 bases from V and 3 bases from J; junction bases left unmatched: 2. The CDR3 extends over 13 amino acids. Germline V CDR1 and CDR2: SEHNR, FQNEAQ (reference sequence). Clones were sequenced by immunoSEQ multiplex PCR, and TCRdb holds only the in-frame ones, with some missing. The profile covers around 1.5 million clones, with 95% to 99% appearing a single time and roughly 0.45% taken by the ten largest. Notes on the study in general: Generally, estimated richness proved larger in naive subsets than it did in memory subsets. Generation probabilities were higher for clonotypes shared across all four sorted-subset donors than for unshared ones.

Comments on this clone: Its antigen is unknown.

V is TRBV7-9 and J is TRBJ2-7; 7 positions match TRBD1. The sample taken for sequencing was naive CD4+ T cells sorted from blood. Subset here: CD45RA+ positively selected. The sequence derives from a man under 40 in good health. This CDR3 is CASSLRQGYEQYF. In DNA form, the CDR3 reads TGTGCCAGCAGCTTGAGACAGGGCTACGAGCAGTACTTC.